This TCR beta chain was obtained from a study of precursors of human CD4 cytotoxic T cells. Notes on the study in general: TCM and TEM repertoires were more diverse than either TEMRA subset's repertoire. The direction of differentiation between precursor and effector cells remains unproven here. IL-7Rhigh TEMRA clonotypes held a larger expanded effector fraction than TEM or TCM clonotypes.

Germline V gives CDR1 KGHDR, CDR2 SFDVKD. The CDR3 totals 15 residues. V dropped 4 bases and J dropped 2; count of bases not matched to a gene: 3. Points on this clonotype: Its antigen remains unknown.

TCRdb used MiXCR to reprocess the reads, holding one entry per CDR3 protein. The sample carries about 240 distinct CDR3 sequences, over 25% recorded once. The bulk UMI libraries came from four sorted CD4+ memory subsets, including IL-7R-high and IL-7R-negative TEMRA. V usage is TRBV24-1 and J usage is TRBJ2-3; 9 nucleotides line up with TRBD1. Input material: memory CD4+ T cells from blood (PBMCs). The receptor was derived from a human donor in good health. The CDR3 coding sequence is TGTGCCACCAGTGAAAGGACAGGGGCCACAGATACGCAGTATTTT. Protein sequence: CATSERTGATDTQYF.